The 3 T cell receptor beta chains reported below all come from one sample, sequenced in a study of blood T cell repertoires in COVID-19. Clones were sequenced by immunoSEQ multiplex PCR, and TCRdb holds only the in-frame ones, with some missing. This table holds some 110,000 clones, 70% to 85% found once. Material for sequencing was peripheral blood. The source of these receptors is a woman between 70 and 85 years old with acute or convalescent COVID-19.

About this clone: Other DNA sequences within the sample encode an identical CDR3. J is TRBJ1-2 and V is TRBV27; a weak D match, TRBD1 (6 bases). The CDR3 has 16 amino acids. Trimming removed 0 bases at V and 2 bases at J, with 13 bases between. The germline V gene encodes CDR1 MNHEY and CDR2 SMNVEV (reference sequence). CDR3 residues: CASSLSTDRGNYGYTF. The DNA of the CDR3 is TGTGCCAGCAGTTTATCTACGGATAGGGGGAACTATGGCTACACCTTC.

The chain couples TRBV19 to TRBJ2-7; possible D gene TRBD1, 6 bases. Germline V gives CDR1 LNHDA, CDR2 SQIVND (reference sequence). Trimming stripped 6 bases from V and 2 bases from J, with 8 bases between. CDR3 size: 12 residues. CDR3 loop: CASRGDTYEQYF. As DNA, the CDR3 is TGTGCCAGTAGAGGGGACACCTACGAGCAGTACTTC.

The V and J genes are TRBV5-1 and TRBJ1-5; D remains ambiguous. V lost 4 bases to trimming and J lost 7 bases, with 12 bases between them. The CDR3 has 13 amino acids. In germline, CDR1 is SGHRS, CDR2 YFSETQ. DNA of the CDR3: TGCGCCAGCAGCCCGGGTAGCGGGCAGCCCCAGCATTTT. Translating it yields CASSPGSGQPQHF. Drawing the rest from reference TRBV5-1 and TRBJ1-5, the complete variable domain is KAGVTQTPRYLIKTRGQQVTLSCSPISGHRSVSWYQQTPGQGLQFLFEYFSETQRNKGNFPGRFSGRQFSNSRSEMNVSTLELGDSALYLCASSPGSGQPQHFGDGTRLSIL.